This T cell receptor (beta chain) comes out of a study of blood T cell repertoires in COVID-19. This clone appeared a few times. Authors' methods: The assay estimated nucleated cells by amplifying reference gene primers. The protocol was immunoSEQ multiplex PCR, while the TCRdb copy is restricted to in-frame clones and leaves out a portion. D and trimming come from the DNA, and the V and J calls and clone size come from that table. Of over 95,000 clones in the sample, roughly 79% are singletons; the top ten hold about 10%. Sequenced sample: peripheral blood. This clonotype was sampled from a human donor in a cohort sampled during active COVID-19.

The CDR3 DNA is TGCGCCAGCAGCCAAGATTATGGGGGGAGCTCCTACAATGAGCAGTTCTTC. Translating gives CASSQDYGGSSYNEQFF. The V and J genes are TRBV4-3 and TRBJ2-1; perhaps TRBD2 as D (6 bases). V lost 0 bases and J 0 bases, leaving 12 bases between the germline ends. CDR1 LGHNA and CDR2 YSLEER come from the germline V gene. The CDR3 contains 17 residues.